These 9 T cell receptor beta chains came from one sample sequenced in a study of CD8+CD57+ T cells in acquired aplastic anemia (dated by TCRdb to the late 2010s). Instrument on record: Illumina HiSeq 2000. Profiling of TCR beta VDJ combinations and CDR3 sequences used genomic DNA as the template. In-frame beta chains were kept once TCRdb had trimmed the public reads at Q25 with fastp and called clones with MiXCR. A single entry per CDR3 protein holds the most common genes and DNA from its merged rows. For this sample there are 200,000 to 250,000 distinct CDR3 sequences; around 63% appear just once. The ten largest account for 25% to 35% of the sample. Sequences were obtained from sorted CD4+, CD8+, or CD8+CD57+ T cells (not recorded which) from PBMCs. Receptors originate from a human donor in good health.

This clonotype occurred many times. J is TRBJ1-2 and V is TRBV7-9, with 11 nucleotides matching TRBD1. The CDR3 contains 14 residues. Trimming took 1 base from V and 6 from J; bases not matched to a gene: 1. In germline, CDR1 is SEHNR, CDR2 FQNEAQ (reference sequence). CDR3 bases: TGTGCCAGCAGCTTAGGGACAGGGGGCGATGGCTACACCTTC. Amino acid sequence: CASSLGTGGDGYTF.

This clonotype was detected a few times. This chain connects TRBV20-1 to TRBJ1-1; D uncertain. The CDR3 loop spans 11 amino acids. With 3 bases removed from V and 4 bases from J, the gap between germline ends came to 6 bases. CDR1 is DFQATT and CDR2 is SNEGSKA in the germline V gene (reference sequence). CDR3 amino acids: CSASFGTEAFF. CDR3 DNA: TGCAGTGCTAGCTTTGGCACTGAAGCTTTCTTT.

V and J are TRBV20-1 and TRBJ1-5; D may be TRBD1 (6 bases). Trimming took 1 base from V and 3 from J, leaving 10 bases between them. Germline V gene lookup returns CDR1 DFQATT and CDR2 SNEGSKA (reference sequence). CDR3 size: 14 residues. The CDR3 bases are TGCAGTGCTAGAGGTGGGGGGCTCAATCAGCCCCAGCATTTT. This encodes CSARGGGLNQPQHF.

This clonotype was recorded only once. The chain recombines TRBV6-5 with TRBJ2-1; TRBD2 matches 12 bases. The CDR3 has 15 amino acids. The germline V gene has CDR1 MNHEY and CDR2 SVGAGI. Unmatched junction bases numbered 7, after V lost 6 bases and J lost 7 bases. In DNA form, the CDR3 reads TGTGCCAGCAGCCCACCAGGACTAGCGGGAAATGAGCAGTTCTTC. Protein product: CASSPPGLAGNEQFF.

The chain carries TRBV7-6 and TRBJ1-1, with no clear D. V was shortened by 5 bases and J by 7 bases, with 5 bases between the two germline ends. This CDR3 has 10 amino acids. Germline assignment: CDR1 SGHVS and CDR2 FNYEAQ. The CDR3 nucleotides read TGTGCCAGCAGCGTCTTTGAAGCTTTCTTT. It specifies CASSVFEAFF.

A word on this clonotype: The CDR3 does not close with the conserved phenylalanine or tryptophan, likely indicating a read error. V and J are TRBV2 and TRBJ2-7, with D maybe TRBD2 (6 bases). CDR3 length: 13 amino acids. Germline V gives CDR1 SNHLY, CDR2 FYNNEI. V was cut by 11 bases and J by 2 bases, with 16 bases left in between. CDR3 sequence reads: CAGMGLPAYEQYL. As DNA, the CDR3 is TGTGCCGGCATGGGACTGCCTGCCTACGAGCAGTACCTC.

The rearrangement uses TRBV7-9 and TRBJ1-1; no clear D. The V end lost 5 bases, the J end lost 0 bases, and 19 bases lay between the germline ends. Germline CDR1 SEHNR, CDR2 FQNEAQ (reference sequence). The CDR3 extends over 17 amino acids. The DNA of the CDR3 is TGTGCCAGCAGCCTGAGTGGTGGCGTAAGTTTGAACACTGAAGCTTTCTTT. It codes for CASSLSGGVSLNTEAFF.

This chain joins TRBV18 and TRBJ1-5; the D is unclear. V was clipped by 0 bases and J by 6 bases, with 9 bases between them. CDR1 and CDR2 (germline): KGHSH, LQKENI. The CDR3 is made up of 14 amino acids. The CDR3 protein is CASSPPEDGQPQHF. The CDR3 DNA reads TGTGCCAGCTCACCACCCGAGGACGGTCAGCCCCAGCATTTT.

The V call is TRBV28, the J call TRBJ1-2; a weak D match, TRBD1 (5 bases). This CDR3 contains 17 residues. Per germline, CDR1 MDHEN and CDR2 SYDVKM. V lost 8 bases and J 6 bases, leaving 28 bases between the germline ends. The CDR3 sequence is CASVWSGTELWSDGYTF. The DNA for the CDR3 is TGTGCCAGCGTTTGGTCGGGGACGGAGCTTTGGTCGGATGGCTACACCTTC.